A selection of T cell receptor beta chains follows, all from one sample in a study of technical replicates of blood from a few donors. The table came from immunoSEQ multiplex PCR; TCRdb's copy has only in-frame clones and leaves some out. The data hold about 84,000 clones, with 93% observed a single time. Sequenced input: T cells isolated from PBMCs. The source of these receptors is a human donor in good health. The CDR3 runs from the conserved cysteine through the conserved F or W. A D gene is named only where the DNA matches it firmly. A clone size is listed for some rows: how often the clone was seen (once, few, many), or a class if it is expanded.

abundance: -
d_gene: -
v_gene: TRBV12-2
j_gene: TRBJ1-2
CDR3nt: TGTGCAAGTCGCTTCCGGGGGACAGGGTTAGGGAGTGGCTACACCTTC
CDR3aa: CASRFRGTGLGSGYTF

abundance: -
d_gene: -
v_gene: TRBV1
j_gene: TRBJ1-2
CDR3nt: TGCACCAGCAGCCCCAGAAGGACAGGGGGCCAAAGGGGCTATGGCTACACCTTC
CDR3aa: CTSSPRRTGGQRGYGYTF

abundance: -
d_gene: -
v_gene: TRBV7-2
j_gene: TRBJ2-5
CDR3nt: TGTGCCAGCAGCCGTACAGGCATAGGGGAGACCCAGTACTTC
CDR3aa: CASSRTGIGETQYF

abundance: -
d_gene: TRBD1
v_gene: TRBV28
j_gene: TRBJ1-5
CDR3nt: TGTGCCAGCAGCCGAGGACAGGGTAGATTGCCGCCCCAGCATTTT
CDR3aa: CASSRGQGRLPPQHF

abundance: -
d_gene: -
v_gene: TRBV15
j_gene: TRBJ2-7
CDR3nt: TGTGCCACCAGCACCTCCGGCGGGTACGAGCAGTACTTC
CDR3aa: CATSTSGGYEQYF

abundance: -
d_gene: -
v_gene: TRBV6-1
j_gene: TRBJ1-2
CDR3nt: TGTGCCAGCAGTGAAAGGGCAGGGGATGGCTACACCTTC
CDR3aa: CASSERAGDGYTF

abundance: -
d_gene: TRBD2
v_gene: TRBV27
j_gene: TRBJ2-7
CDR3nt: TGTGCCAGCAGTCCTAGCCACCTTAGCGGGAGATACGAGCAGTACTTC
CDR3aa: CASSPSHLSGRYEQYF

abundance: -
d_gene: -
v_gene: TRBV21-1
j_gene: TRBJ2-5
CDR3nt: TGTGCCAGCAGCAAAGGTAAGCGGGGGGGCCTTAGGGAGACCCAGTACTTC
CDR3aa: CASSKGKRGGLRETQYF

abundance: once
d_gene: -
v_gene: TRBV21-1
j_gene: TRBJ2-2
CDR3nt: TGTGCCAGCACTACTGATCCTAGCGACCTAAGGCCCGGGGAGCTGTTTTTT
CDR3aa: CASTTDPSDLRPGELFF

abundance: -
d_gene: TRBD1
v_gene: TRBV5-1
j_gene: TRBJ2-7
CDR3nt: TGCGCCAGCAGCGTGACAACAGGGGGCGGGTACGAGCAGTACTTC
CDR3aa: CASSVTTGGGYEQYF

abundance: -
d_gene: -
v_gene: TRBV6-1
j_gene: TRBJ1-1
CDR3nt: TGTGCCAGCACCGTTAGAGGGGAGGCAGTTGAAGCTTTCTTT
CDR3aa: CASTVRGEAVEAFF

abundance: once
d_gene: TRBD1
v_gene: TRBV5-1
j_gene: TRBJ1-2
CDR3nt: TGCGCCAGCAGCTTGGTTGGGACAGAGACTAACTATGGCTACACCTTC
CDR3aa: CASSLVGTETNYGYTF

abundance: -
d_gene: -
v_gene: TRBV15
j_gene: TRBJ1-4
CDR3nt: TGTGCCACCAGCAGAGGCAGGCAGGGTAGAGAAAAACTGTTTTTT
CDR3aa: CATSRGRQGREKLFF

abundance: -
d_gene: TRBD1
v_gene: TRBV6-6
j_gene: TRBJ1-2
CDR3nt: TGTGCCAGCAGTACAGACAGGGCCAACTATGGCTACACCTTC
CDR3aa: CASSTDRANYGYTF

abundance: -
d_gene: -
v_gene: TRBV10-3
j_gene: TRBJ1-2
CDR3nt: TGTGCCATCAGTCCCGACAGAAACTATGGCTACACCTTC
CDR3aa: CAISPDRNYGYTF

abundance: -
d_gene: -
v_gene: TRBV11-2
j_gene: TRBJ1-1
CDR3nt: TGTGCCAGCAGCTTAGATCTTGACTGGGACACTGAAGCTTTCTTT
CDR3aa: CASSLDLDWDTEAFF

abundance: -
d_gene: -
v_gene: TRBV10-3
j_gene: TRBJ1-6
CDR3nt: TGTGCCATCAGTGATCTGGAGGCCCTCCACTTT
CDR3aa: CAISDLEALHF

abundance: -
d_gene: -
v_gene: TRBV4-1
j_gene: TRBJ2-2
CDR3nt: TGCGCCAGCAGCCAAAAAGGGCAGGGGACCACCGGGGAGCTGTTTTTT
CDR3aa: CASSQKGQGTTGELFF

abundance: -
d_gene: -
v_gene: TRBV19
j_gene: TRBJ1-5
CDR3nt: TGTGCCAGTAGTATGGGGACAACGAACAATCAGCCCCAGCATTTT
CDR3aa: CASSMGTTNNQPQHF

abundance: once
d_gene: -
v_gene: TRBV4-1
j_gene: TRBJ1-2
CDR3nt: TGCGCCAGCAGCCAAGATCTTTCGGGGTTAGGGGGCTACACCTTC
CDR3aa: CASSQDLSGLGGYTF

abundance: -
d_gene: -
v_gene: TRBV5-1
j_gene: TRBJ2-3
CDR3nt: TGCGCCAGCAGCTTACAGGGACCCACAGATACGCAGTATTTT
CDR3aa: CASSLQGPTDTQYF

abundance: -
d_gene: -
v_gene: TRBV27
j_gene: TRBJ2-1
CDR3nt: TGTGCCAGCAAAGAGGGCGCTTTCGACAATGAGCAGTTCTTC
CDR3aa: CASKEGAFDNEQFF

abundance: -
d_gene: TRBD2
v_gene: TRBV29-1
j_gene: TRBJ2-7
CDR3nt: TGCAGCGCCGTAACTAGCGGGAAAGGTTACGAGCAGTACTTC
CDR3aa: CSAVTSGKGYEQYF

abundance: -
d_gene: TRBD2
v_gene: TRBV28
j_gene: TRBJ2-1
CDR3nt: TGTGCCAGCCTGACTAGCGGGAGGGCCGGTGAGCAGTTCTTC
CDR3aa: CASLTSGRAGEQFF

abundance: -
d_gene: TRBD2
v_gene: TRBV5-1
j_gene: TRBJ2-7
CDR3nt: TGCACCAGCAGCGAGCGGGGGAATAATTACGAGCAGTACTTC
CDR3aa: CTSSERGNNYEQYF

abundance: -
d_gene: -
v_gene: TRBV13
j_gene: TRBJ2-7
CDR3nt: TGTGCCAGCAGCTCCTCATCCGCGGAGTACGAGCAGTACTTC
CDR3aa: CASSSSSAEYEQYF

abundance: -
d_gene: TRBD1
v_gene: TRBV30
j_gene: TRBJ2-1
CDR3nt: TGTGCCTGGAGTGTACGGGACAGGTTTAACAATGAGCAGTTCTTC
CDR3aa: CAWSVRDRFNNEQFF

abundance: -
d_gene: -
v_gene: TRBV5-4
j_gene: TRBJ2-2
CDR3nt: TGTGCCAGCAGCTTGGATCAGGGTAACACCGGGGAGCTGTTTTTT
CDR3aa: CASSLDQGNTGELFF

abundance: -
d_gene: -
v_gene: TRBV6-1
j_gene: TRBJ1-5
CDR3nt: TGTGCCAGCAGCGTCCCAAACAGGGGCAATCAGCCCCAGCATTTT
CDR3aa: CASSVPNRGNQPQHF

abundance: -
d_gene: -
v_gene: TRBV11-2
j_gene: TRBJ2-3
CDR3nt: TGTGCCAGCGGAGCTTCTCCTCCGGATACGCAGTATTTT
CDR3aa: CASGASPPDTQYF

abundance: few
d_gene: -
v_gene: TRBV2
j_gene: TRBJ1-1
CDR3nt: TGTGCCAGCATCGGGTATGAAGCTTTCTTT
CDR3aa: CASIGYEAFF

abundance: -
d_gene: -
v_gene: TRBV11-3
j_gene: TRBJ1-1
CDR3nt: TGTGCCAGCGGCCTCTTTACGGGGGACACTGAAGCTTTCTTT
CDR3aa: CASGLFTGDTEAFF

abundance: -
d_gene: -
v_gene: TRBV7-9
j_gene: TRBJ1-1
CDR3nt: TGTGCCAGCAGCTTAACAGGACGAGAAGCTTTCTTT
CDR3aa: CASSLTGREAFF

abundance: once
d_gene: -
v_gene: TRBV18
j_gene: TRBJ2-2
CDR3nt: TGTGCCAGCTCACCCGCCGGGGAGCTGTTTTTT
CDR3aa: CASSPAGELFF

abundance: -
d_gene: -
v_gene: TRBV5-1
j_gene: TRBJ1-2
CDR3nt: TGCGCCAGCAGCCCCGCCGGGGTCGCAGCGGCCCATGGCTACACCTTC
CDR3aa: CASSPAGVAAAHGYTF

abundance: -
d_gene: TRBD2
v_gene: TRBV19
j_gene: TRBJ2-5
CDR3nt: TGTGCCAGTAGCGAGCGGGACGGGGAGACCCAGTACTTC
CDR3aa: CASSERDGETQYF

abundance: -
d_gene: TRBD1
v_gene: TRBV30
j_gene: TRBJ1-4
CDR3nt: TGTGCCTGGACCCCCGGGGACAGAGACATTAATGAAAAACTGTTTTTT
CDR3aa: CAWTPGDRDINEKLFF

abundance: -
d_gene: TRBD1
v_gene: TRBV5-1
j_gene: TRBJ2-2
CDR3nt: TGCGCCAGCAGCTCGCCGGGACAGCGAACCCTGAACACCGGGGAGCTGTTTTTT
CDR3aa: CASSSPGQRTLNTGELFF

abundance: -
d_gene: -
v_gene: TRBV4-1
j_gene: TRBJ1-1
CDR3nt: TGCGCCAGCAGCCGCCCCAGGGACACCTTGAACACTGAAGCTTTCTTT
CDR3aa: CASSRPRDTLNTEAFF

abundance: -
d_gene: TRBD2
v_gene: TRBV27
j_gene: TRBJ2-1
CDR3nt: TGTGCCAGCAGCCCACTAGCGGGAGGCCACACCCCATACAATGAGCAGTTCTTC
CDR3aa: CASSPLAGGHTPYNEQFF

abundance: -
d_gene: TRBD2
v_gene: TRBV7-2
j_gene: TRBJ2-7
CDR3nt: TGTGCCAGCAGCTTCCTAGCGGGAGAACGGTACGAGCAGTACTTC
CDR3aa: CASSFLAGERYEQYF

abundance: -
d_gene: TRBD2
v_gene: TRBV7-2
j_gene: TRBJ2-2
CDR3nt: TGTGCCAGCAGCAAGGGACTAGCAGGCACCGGGGAGCTGTTTTTT
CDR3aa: CASSKGLAGTGELFF

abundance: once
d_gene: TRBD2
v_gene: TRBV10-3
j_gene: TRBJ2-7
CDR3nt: TGTGCCATCAGTCCGACTAGCGGGGGGCCGGAGATGAACGAGCAGTACTTC
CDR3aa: CAISPTSGGPEMNEQYF

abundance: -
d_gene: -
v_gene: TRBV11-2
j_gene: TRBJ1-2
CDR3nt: TGTGCCAGCAGCTCGGGGTCTAACTATGGCTACACCTTC
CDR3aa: CASSSGSNYGYTF

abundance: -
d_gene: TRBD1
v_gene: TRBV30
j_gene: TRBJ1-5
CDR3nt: TGTGCCTGGACCCGAGGGGGCTATAGCAATCAGCCCCAGCATTTT
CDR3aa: CAWTRGGYSNQPQHF

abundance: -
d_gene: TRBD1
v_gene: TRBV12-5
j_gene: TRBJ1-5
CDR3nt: TGTGCTAGTGATTTTATCCGGGACAGGGGAATTTATAGCAATCAGCCCCAGCATTTT
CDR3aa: CASDFIRDRGIYSNQPQHF

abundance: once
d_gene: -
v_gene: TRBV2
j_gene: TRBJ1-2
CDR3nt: TGTGCCAGCAGTGAACGGGGGGAACAAGGGTATGGCTACACCTTC
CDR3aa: CASSERGEQGYGYTF

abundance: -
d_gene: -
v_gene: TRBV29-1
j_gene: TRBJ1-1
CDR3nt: TGCAGCGTTGTCCGGGTTATCCGCACTGAAGCTTTCTTT
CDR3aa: CSVVRVIRTEAFF

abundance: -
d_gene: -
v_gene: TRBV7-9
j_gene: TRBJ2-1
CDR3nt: TGTGCCAGCAGATATGCCCTGACTGATCCCTCCTACAATGAGCAGTTCTTC
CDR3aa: CASRYALTDPSYNEQFF

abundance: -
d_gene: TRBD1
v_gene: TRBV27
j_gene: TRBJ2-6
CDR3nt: TGTGCCAGCAGCAGGGGGCGTATTACTGGGGCCAACGTCCTGACTTTC
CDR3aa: CASSRGRITGANVLTF

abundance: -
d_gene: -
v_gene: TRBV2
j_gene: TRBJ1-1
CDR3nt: TGTGCCACCTCGAACACTGAAGCTTTCTTT
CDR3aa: CATSNTEAFF

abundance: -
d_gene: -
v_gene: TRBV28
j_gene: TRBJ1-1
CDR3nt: TGTGCCAGCAGTCCTGGGCGAAGAGCTTTCTTT
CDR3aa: CASSPGRRAFF

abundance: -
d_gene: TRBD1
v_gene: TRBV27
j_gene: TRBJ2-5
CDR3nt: TGTGCCAGCAGTTTAAGCAGGGGGCGAGAGACCCAGTACTTC
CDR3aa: CASSLSRGRETQYF

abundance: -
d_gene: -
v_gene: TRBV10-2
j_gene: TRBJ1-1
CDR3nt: TGCGCCAGCAGTCCGCGGGTGGCTGAAGCTTTCTTT
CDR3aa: CASSPRVAEAFF

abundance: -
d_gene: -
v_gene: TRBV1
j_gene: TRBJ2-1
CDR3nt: TGCACCAGCAGCAACTGCGGGACTAGCGTATACAATGAGCAGTTCTTC
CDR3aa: CTSSNCGTSVYNEQFF

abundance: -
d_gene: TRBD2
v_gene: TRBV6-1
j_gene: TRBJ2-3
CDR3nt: TGTGCCAGCAGTGCCTCTAGCGGGGGGTACACAGATACGCAGTATTTT
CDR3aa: CASSASSGGYTDTQYF

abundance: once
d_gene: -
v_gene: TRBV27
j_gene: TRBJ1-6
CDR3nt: TGTGCCAGCAGTTTATTCGCTGTCAGACAGAATTCACCCCTCCACTTT
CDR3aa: CASSLFAVRQNSPLHF